What follows describes a single TCR beta chain. Its target is unknown. The data are from a study of T cells in Graves' hyperthyroidism and ophthalmopathy. As for the study in general: The authors collected peripheral blood at initial diagnosis, before any treatment. Findings and caveats of the study: Most thyroid clonotypes expanded above 0.001 appeared in blood too.

Researchers took RNA transcripts and amplified the TCR beta CDR3 regions from them. A set of HTBI primers served as the primers for a first-round RT-PCR of the TCR CDR3. TCRdb independently ran MiXCR on the multiplex PCR reads; one entry per CDR3 protein. The table records around 490,000 distinct CDR3 sequences, around 20% of them present only once. Ophthalmopathy cases met thresholds of Clinical Activity Score at least 3, NOSPECS grade at least 4 and duration under 3 months. V was trimmed by 11 bases and J by 8 bases, leaving 21 bases between them. The V gene's germline CDR1 is MDHEN and CDR2 SYDVKM. The CDR3 consists of 14 residues.

The chain employs TRBV28 and TRBJ1-4; D not resolved. The sequenced sample was blood. The source is a middle-aged man with Graves' ophthalmopathy. DNA for the CDR3: TGTGCCTGTCGAGAGGGCCCTTCAGCCGAAAAACTGTTTTTT. Its translation is CACREGPSAEKLFF.